This T cell receptor (beta chain) was documented in a study of blood T cell repertoires in COVID-19. Study details: COVID-19 samples from acute and convalescent phases originated in the United States, Italy and Spain. T cells, B-cell-depleted T cells, or PBMCs provided the cDNA or gDNA that served as material.

The J segment lost 1 base and the V segment lost 4 bases, leaving 6 bases of the junction unmatched. CDR3 length equals 15 residues. CDR1 and CDR2 from the germline V gene are MNHEY and SVGAGI. As processed by the authors: For nucleated cells, counts were estimated from reference gene primer amplification. Sequencing used immunoSEQ multiplex PCR; TCRdb keeps in-frame clones, though not all of them. The V and J calls and clone size were taken over from that table, and D and trimming were inferred from the DNA. The sample carries approximately 170,000 clones, 85% to 90% recorded once. The genes are TRBV6-5 and TRBJ1-1; 7 bases are a match to TRBD1. The TCR originated in a woman aged 80 or over with COVID-19, enrolled during active disease. Sequenced sample: peripheral blood. The CDR3 spells CASSSTRQGNTEAFF. DNA for the CDR3: TGTGCCAGCAGTTCCACGAGACAGGGGAACACTGAAGCTTTCTTT.